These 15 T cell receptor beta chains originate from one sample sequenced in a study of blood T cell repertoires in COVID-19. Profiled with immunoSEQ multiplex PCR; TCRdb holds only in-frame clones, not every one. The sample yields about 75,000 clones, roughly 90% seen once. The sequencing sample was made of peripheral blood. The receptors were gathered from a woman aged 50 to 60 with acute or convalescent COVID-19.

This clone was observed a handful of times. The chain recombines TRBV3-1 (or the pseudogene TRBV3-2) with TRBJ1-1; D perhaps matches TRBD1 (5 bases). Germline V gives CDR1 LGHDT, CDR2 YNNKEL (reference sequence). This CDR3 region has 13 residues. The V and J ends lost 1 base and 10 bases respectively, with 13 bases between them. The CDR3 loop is CASSQVSDRGAFF. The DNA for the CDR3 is TGTGCCAGCAGCCAAGTCTCCGACAGAGGAGCTTTCTTT.

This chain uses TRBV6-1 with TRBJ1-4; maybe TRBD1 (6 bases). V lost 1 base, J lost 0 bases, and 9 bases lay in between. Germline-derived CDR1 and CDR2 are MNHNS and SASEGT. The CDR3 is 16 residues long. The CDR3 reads CASSEEGVATNEKLFF. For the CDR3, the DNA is TGTGCCAGCAGTGAAGAGGGGGTAGCAACTAATGAAAAACTGTTTTTT.

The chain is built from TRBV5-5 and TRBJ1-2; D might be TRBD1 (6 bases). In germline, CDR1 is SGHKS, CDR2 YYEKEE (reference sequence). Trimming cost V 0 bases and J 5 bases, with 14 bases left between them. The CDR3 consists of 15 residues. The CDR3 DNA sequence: TGTGCCAGCAGCTTGGTGGCAGGGGTTGGGTATGGCTACACCTTC. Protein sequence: CASSLVAGVGYGYTF. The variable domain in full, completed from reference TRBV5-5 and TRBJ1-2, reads DAGVTQSPTHLIKTRGQQVTLRCSPISGHKSVSWYQQVLGQGPQFIFQYYEKEERGRGNFPDRFSARQFPNYSSELNVNALLLGDSALYLCASSLVAGVGYGYTFGSGTRLTVV.

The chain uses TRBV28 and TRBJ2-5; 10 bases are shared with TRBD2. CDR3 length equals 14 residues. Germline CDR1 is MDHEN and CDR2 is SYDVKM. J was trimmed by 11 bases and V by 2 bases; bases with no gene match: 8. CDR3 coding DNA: TGTGCCAGCAGTTTAATAGGCCTAGCGGGAGTTCAGTACTTC. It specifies CASSLIGLAGVQYF.

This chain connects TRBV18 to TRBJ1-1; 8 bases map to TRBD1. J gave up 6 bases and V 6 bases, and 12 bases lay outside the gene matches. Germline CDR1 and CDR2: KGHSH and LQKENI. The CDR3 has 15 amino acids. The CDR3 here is CASSPLQGAGAEAFF. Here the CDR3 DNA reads TGTGCCAGCTCGCCTCTGCAGGGGGCGGGCGCTGAAGCTTTCTTT. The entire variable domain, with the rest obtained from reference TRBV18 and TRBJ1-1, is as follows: NAGVMQNPRHLVRRRGQEARLRCSPMKGHSHVYWYRQLPEEGLKFMVYLQKENIIDESGMPKERFSAEFPKEGPSILRIQQVVRGDSAAYFCASSPLQGAGAEAFFGQGTRLTVV.

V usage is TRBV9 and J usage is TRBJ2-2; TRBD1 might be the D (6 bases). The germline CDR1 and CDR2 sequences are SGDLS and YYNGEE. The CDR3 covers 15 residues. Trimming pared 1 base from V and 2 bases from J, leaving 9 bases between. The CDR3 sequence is CASSVLGANTGELFF. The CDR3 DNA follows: TGTGCCAGCAGCGTACTGGGGGCCAACACCGGGGAGCTGTTTTTT.

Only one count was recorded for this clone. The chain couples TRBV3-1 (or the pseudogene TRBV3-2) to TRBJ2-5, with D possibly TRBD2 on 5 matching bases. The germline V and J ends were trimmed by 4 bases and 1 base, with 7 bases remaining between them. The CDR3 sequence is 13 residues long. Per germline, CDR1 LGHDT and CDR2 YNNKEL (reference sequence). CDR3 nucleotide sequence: TGTGCCAGCAGCCTCGGAGGCCAAGAGACCCAGTACTTC. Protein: CASSLGGQETQYF.

CDR3 sequence reads: CASSAGSGQTRYNEQFF. CDR3 in DNA: TGTGCCAGCAGCGCAGGTAGCGGGCAGACTAGATACAATGAGCAGTTCTTC. The chain combines TRBV9 with TRBJ2-1; 7 nucleotides match TRBD2. CDR1 and CDR2 from the germline V gene are SGDLS and YYNGEE. The V segment lost 3 bases and the J segment 4 bases; nucleotides outside the gene matches: 13. The CDR3 length is 17 residues.

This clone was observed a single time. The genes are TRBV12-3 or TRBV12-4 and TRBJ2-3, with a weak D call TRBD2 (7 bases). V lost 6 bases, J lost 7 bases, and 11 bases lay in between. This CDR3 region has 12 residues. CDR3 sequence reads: CASRQGGNTQYF. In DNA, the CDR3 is TGTGCCAGCAGACAGGGAGGGAATACGCAGTATTTT.

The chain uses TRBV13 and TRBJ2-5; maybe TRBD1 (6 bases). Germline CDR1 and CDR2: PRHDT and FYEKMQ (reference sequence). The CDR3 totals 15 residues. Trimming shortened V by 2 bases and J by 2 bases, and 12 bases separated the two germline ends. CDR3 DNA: TGTGCCAGCAGCTTACGCAGGGGCCTACAAGAGACCCAGTACTTC. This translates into CASSLRRGLQETQYF.

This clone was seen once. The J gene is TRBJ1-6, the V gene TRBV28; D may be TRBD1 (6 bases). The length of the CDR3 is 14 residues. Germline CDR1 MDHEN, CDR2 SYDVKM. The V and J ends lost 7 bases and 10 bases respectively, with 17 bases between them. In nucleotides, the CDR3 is TGTGCCAGCACCTGGGGGCAACACGGGTCACCCCTCCACTTT. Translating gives CASTWGQHGSPLHF.

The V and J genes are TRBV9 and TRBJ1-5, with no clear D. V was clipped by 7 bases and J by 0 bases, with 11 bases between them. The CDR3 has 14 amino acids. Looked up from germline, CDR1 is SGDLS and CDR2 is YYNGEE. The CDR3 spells CASGLADSNQPQHF. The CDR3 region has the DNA TGTGCCAGCGGGTTGGCGGATAGCAATCAGCCCCAGCATTTT.

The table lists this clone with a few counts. CDR3 nucleotide sequence: TGTGCCAGCAGCCGGAACCCAGGGATCGGCTACACCTTC. It encodes CASSRNPGIGYTF. V is TRBV5-6 and J is TRBJ1-2; TRBD1 might be the D (5 bases). Trimming took 4 bases from V and 8 from J, leaving 15 bases between them. CDR1 and CDR2 (germline): SGHDT, YYEEEE. The CDR3 consists of 13 residues.

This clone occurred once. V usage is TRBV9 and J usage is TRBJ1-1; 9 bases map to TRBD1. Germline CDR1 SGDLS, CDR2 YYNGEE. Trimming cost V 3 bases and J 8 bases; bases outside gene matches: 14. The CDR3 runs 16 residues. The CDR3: CASSAGTGRSKIEAFF. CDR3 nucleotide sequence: TGTGCCAGCAGCGCCGGGACAGGGCGATCGAAGATCGAAGCTTTCTTT.

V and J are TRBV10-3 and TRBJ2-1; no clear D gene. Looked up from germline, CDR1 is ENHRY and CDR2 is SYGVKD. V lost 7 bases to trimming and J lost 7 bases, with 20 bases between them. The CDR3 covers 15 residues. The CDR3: CAINRGQTYGNEQFF. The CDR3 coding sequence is TGTGCCATCAACCGCGGCCAGACTTACGGAAATGAGCAGTTCTTC.